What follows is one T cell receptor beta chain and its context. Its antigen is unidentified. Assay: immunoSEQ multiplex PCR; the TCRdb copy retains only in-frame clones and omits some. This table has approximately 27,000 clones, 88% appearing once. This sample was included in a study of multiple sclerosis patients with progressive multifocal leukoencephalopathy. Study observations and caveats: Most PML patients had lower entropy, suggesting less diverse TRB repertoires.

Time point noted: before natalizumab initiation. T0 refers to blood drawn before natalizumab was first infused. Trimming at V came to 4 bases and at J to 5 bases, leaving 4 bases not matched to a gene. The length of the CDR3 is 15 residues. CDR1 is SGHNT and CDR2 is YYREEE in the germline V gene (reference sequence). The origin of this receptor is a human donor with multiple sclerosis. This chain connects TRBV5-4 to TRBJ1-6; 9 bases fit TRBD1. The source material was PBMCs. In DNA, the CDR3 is TGTGCCAGCAGCCTGAGGACAGGGGATAATTCACCCCTCCACTTT. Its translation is CASSLRTGDNSPLHF.